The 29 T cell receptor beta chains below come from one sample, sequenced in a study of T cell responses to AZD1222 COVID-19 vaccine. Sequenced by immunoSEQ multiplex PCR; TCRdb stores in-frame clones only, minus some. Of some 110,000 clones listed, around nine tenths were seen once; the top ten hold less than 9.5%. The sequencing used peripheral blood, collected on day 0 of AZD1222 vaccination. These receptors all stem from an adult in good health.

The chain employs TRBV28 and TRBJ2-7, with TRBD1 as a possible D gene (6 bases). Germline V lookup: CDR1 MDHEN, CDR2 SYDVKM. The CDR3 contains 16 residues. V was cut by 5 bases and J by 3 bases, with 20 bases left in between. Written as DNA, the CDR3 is TGTGCCAGCAGTATCAGGGGTCTTACCGTTAACTACGAGCAGTACTTC. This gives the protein CASSIRGLTVNYEQYF.

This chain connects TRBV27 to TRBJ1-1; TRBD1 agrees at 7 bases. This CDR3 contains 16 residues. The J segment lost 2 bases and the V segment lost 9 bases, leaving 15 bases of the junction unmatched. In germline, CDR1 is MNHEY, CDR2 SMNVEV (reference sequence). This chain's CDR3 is CASTSRAGGRNTEAFF. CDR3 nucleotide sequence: TGTGCCAGTACGAGTCGGGCAGGGGGTCGAAACACTGAAGCTTTCTTT.

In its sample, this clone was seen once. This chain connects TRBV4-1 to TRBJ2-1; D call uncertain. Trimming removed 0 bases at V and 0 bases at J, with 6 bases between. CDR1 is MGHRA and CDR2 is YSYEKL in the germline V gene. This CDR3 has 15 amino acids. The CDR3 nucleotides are TGCGCCAGCAGCCAAGATTACTTCTCCTACAATGAGCAGTTCTTC. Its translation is CASSQDYFSYNEQFF.

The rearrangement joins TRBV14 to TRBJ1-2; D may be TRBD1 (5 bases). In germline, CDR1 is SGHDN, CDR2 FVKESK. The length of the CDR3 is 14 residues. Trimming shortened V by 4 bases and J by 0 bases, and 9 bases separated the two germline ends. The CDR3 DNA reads TGTGCCAGCAGCCCCAGGGACCCTAACTATGGCTACACCTTC. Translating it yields CASSPRDPNYGYTF.

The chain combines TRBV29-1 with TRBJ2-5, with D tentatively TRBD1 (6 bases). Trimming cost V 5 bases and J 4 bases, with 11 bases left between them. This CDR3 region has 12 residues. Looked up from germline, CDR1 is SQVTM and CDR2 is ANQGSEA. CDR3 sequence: CSVFRGRETQYF. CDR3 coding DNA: TGCAGCGTTTTCAGGGGCCGAGAGACCCAGTACTTC.

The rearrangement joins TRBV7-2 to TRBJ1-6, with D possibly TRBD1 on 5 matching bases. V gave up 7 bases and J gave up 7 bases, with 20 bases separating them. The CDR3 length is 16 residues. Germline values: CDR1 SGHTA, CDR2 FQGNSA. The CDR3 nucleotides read TGTGCCAGCACCATCCAGAGTGCGGGACGAAATTCACCCCTCCACTTT. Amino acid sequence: CASTIQSAGRNSPLHF.

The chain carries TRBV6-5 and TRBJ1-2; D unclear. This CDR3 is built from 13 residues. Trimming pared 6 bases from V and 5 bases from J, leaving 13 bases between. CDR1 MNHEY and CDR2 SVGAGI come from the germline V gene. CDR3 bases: TGTGCCAGCAGGAAACGGGCTCCTTATGGCTACACCTTC. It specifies CASRKRAPYGYTF.

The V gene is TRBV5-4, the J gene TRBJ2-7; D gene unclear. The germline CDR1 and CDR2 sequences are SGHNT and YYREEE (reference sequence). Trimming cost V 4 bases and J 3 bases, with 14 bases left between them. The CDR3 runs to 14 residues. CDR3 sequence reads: CASSIPGNNYEQYF. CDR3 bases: TGTGCCAGCAGCATCCCTGGGAACAACTACGAGCAGTACTTC.

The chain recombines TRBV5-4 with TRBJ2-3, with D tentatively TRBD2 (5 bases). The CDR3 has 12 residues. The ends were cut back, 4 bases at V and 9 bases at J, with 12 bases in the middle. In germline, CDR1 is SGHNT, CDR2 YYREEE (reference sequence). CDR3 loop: CASSVPSNTQYF. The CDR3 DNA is TGTGCCAGCAGCGTTCCTAGCAACACGCAGTATTTT.

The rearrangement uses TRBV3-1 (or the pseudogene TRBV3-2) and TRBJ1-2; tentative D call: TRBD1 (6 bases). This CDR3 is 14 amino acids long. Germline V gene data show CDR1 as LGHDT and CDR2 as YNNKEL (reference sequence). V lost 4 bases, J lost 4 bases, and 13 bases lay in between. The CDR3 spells CASSRDGGRYGYTF. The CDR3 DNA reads TGTGCCAGCAGCCGAGATGGGGGCCGCTATGGCTACACCTTC.

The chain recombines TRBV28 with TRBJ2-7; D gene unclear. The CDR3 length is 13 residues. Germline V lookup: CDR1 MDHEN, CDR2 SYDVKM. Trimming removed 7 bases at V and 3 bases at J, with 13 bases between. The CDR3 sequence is CASTRARNYEQYF. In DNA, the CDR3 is TGTGCCAGCACCAGAGCACGGAACTACGAGCAGTACTTC.

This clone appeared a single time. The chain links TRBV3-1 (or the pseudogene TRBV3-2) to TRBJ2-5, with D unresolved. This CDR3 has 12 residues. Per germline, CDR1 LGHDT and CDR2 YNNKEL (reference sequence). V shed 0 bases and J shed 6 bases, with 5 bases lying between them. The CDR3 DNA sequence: TGTGCCAGCAGCCAAGATTGGAAGACCCAGTACTTC. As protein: CASSQDWKTQYF.

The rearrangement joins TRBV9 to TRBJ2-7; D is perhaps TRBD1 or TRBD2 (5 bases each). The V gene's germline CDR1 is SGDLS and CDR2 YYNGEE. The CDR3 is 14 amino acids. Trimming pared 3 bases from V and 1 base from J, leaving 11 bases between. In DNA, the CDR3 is TGTGCCAGCAGCGCAGGGACCAGGTCCTACGAGCAGTACTTC. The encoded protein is CASSAGTRSYEQYF.

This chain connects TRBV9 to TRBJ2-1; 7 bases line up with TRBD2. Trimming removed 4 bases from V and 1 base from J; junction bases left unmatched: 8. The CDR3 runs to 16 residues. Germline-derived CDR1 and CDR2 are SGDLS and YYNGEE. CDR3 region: CASSPQSGISYNEQFF. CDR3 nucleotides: TGTGCCAGCAGCCCCCAAAGCGGGATATCCTACAATGAGCAGTTCTTC.

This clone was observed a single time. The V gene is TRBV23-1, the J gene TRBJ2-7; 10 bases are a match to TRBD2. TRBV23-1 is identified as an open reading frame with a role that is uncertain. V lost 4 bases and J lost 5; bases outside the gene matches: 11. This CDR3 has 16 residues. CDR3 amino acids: CASSPGGSGRHDEQYF. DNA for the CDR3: TGCGCCAGCAGTCCAGGTGGTAGCGGGAGGCACGACGAGCAGTACTTC.

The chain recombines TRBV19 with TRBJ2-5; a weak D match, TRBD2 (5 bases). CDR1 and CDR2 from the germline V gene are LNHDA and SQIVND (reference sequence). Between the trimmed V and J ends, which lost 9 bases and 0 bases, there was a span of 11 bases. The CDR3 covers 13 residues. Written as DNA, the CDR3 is TGTGCCAGCTCTCGCGGGTACCAAGAGACCCAGTACTTC. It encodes CASSRGYQETQYF.

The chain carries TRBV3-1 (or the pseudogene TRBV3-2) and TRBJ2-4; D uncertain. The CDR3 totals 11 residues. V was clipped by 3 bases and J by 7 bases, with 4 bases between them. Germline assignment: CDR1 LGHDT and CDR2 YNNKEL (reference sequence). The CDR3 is CASSQENIQYF. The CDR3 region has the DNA TGTGCCAGCAGCCAGGAGAACATTCAGTACTTC.

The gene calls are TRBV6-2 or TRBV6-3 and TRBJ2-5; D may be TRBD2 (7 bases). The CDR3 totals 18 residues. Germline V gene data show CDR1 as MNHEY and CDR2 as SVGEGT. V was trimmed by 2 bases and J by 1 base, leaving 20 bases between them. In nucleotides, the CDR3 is TGTGCCAGCAGTTACACTTGGGGGGGCGGGCTTATCCAAGAGACCCAGTACTTC. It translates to CASSYTWGGGLIQETQYF.

The CDR3 reads CASSFLGQGNTEAFF. In DNA, the CDR3 is TGTGCCAGCAGTTTCTTGGGACAGGGGAACACTGAAGCTTTCTTT. The gene calls are TRBV6-5 and TRBJ1-1, with 9 bases fitting TRBD1. This CDR3 comprises 15 residues. The trim removed 4 bases at V and 1 base at J, leaving 4 bases unmatched. Germline loops: CDR1 MNHEY, CDR2 SVGAGI.

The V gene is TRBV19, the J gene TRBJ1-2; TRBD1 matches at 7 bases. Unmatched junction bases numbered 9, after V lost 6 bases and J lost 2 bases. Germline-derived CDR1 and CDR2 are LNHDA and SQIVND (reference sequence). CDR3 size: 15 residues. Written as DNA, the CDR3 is TGTGCCAGTAGGCCACGACAGGGCGACAACTATGGCTACACCTTC. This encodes CASRPRQGDNYGYTF. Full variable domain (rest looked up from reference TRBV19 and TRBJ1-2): DGGITQSPKYLFRKEGQNVTLSCEQNLNHDAMYWYRQDPGQGLRLIYYSQIVNDFQKGDIAEGYSVSREKKESFPLTVTSAQKNPTAFYLCASRPRQGDNYGYTFGSGTRLTVV.

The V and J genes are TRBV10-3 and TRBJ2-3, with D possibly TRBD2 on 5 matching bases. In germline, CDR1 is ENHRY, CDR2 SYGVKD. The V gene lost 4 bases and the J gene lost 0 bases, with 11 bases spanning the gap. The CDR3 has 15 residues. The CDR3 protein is CAISVGLASTDTQYF. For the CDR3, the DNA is TGTGCCATCAGTGTCGGGCTAGCTAGCACAGATACGCAGTATTTT.

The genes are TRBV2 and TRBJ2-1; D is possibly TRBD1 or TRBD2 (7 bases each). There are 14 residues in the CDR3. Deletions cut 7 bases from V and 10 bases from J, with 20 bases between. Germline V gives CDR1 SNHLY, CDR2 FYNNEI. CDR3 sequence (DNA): TGTGCCAGCAATGTGGGAGGGCCCAGGGGGGAGCAGTTCTTC. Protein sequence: CASNVGGPRGEQFF.

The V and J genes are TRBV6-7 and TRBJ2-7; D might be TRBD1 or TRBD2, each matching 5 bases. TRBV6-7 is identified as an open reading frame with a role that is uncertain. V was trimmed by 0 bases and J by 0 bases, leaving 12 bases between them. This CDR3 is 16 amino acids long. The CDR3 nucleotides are TGTGCCAGCAGTTACTCAGAGTCCGGGGCCTCCTACGAGCAGTACTTC. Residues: CASSYSESGASYEQYF.

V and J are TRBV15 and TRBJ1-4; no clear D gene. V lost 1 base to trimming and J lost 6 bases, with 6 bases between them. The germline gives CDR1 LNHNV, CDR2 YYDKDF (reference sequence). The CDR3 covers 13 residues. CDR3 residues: CATSRAQDEKLFF. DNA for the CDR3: TGTGCCACCAGCAGAGCTCAGGATGAAAAACTGTTTTTT.

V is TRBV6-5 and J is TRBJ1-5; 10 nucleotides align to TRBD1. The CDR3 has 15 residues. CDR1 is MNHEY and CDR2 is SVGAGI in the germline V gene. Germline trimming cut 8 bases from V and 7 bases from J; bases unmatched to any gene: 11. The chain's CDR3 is CASAPGTGVRQPQHF. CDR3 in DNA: TGTGCCAGCGCTCCCGGGACAGGGGTGAGGCAGCCCCAGCATTTT.

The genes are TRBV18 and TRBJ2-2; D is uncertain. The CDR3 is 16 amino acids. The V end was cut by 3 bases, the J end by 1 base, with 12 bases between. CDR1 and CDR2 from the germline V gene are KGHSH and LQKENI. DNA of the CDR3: TGTGCCAGCTCACCGGCAGGCCTCCTGAACACCGGGGAGCTGTTTTTT. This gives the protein CASSPAGLLNTGELFF. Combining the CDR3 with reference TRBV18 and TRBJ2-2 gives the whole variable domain NAGVMQNPRHLVRRRGQEARLRCSPMKGHSHVYWYRQLPEEGLKFMVYLQKENIIDESGMPKERFSAEFPKEGPSILRIQQVVRGDSAAYFCASSPAGLLNTGELFFGEGSRLTVL.

DNA of the CDR3: TGTGCCTGGAGTGTTGGGGATCCCCTCCACTTT. Protein: CAWSVGDPLHF. The V and J genes are TRBV30 and TRBJ1-6; no definite D call. Trimming cost V 0 bases and J 13 bases, with 7 bases left between them. Germline assignment: CDR1 GTSNPN and CDR2 SVGIG (reference sequence). CDR3 length: 11 residues. Supplemented by reference TRBV30 and TRBJ1-6, the full variable domain reads SQTIHQWPATLVQPVGSPLSLECTVEGTSNPNLYWYRQAAGRGLQLLFYSVGIGQISSEVPQNLSASRPQDRQFILSSKKLLLSDSGFYLCAWSVGDPLHFGNGTRLTVT.

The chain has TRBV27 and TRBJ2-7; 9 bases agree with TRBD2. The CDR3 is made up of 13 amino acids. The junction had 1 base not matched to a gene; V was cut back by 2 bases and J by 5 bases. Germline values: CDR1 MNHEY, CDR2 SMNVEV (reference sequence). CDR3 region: CASSLIAGDEQYF. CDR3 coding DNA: TGTGCCAGCAGTTTAATAGCGGGAGACGAGCAGTACTTC.

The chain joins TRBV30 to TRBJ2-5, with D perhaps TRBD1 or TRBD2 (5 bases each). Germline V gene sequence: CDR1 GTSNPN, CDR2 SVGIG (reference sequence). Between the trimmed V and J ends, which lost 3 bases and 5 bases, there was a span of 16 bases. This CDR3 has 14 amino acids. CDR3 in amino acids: CAWSPLGVRETQYF. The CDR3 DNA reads TGTGCCTGGAGCCCGTTGGGGGTGAGGGAGACCCAGTACTTC.